This T cell receptor beta chain was sequenced for a study of blood T cell repertoires in COVID-19 (dated by TCRdb to the early 2020s). With respect to the entire study: Samples covering the acute and convalescent phases of COVID-19 were provided by collaborators in the United States, Italy and Spain. The repertoires were released in a freely available public database meant as a resource for research on the immune response to SARS-CoV-2. Where available, HLA class I and class II types were taken from metadata supplied by the sample provider and were not determined by assay-based typing. The prospective study material was composed of cDNA or gDNA derived from T cells, B-cell-depleted T cells, or PBMCs. A de-identified subject ID, COVID-19 status, age in years and sex were almost always included in the sample metadata. Deeply sampled blood TCRbeta repertoires from subjects exposed to, actively infected with, or recovered from COVID-19 were included in the dataset. Samples were obtained from the ongoing ImmuneRACE study (first 160 participants) and from 1,254 subjects provided by 6 global collaborators. Overall study results and their limits: The quantity of clinical and demographic metadata differed by source and by participant and was supplied without curation.

Each collaborating institution followed its own protocols to collect whole blood in K2EDTA tubes. For TCRbeta analysis, collaborators shipped samples as frozen whole blood, isolated PBMCs, or DNA extracted from either of those sample types. Counted from cysteine to phenylalanine, this CDR3 has 15 amino acids. Kept here is only the CDR3 DNA, which spans 45 bases and is read in frame from base 1. V is pared back by 0 bases and J by 4 bases, with 12 bases lying between the germline termini. According to the germline V gene, CDR1 reads MNHNS and CDR2 reads SASEGT. TCRbeta CDR3 regions were amplified from genomic DNA using the immunoSEQ Assay, a bias-controlled multiplex PCR. Per the original workflow: Nucleated cell counts per sample were estimated from amplification of reference gene primers within the assay. To quantify the absolute abundance of each unique TCRbeta CDR3 rearrangement, sequence reads were collapsed and filtered. For each sample, productive Simpson clonality was calculated by taking the square root of Simpson's diversity index across productive rearrangements. Imported from immuneACCESS, the table was reduced by TCRdb to in-frame sequences with V and J called. These copies leave out some clones; in studies compared against another copy, an unresolved V gene accounts for under half, and the cause of the remainder is not known. The DNA was the basis for D and trimming; V, J and clone size are from that table. This sample is represented by 80,000 or so clones; 75% to 90% of them were singletons. 18% of the sample belongs to the ten largest clones.

In regard to this clone: Its cognate antigen has yet to be identified. It has no much larger one-base neighbor in the sample; base qualities were not kept.

The source material was peripheral blood. The chain uses TRBV6-1 and TRBJ1-2, with the D segment identity uncertain. The receptor was isolated from a human donor in a cohort sampled during active COVID-19. The CDR3 region reads CASSEAGRMIYGYTF. The nucleotides read TGTGCCAGCAGTGAAGCCGGTCGAATGATCTATGGCTACACCTTC.